A selection of T cell receptor beta chains follows, all from one sample in a study of blood T cell repertoires in COVID-19. Only in-frame clones appear in the TCRdb table, and some are missing; sequencing was by immunoSEQ multiplex PCR. Of about 80,000 clones in the sample, around 87% were seen once. Source material: peripheral blood. Receptor source: a woman aged 80 or older with active or convalescent COVID-19. Each CDR3 is given without its conserved first and last residue.

v_gene	j_gene	CDR3aa
TRBV7-9	TRBJ2-1	ASSLLDEQF
TRBV7-2	TRBJ2-1	ASTTSGSYNEQF
TRBV4-3	TRBJ1-6	ASSQGGQAYVLH
TRBV28	TRBJ2-2	ASSPADRGHGELF
TRBV5-1	TRBJ1-5	ASSLTSDQPQH
TRBV4-2	TRBJ2-3	ASSRTSGSGLDTQY
TRBV18	TRBJ1-6	ASSPTGRTGDSPLH
TRBV4-3	TRBJ2-5	ASSHYIGQGQETQY
TRBV27	TRBJ2-1	ASSFPSLAGGTYNEQF
TRBV5-1	TRBJ2-1	ASSLEPGRASEQF
TRBV6-1	TRBJ1-2	ASSESGTSLGDT
TRBV15	TRBJ2-7	ATSRGGQLIYEQY
TRBV14	TRBJ2-5	ASSRGGMGETQY
TRBV18	TRBJ2-7	ASSSQGWDEQY
TRBV19	TRBJ1-1	ASSIQGWGAF
TRBV28	TRBJ2-2	ASSSTSTGELF
TRBV5-5	TRBJ2-1	ASSLALRSSYNEQF
TRBV6-4	TRBJ1-6	ASSEGSYNSPLH
TRBV11-2	TRBJ2-7	ASSQTSGSNEQY
TRBV5-1	TRBJ1-2	ASSLDGSEYDGYT
TRBV28	TRBJ2-2	ASRLQGLGTGELF
TRBV11-2	TRBJ2-1	ASSLDVVNYEQF
TRBV9	TRBJ1-4	ASSVGALSNEKLF
TRBV5-4	TRBJ2-7	ASSLGVGEQY
TRBV15	TRBJ1-5	ATSRDRSGGQPQH
TRBV6-6	TRBJ2-3	ASSYSSPNTDTQY
TRBV24-1	TRBJ1-5	ATSVRTSNQPQH
TRBV5-5	TRBJ2-1	ASSFQGLNEQF
TRBV25-1	TRBJ1-1	ASQVLAGEAF
TRBV19	TRBJ2-5	ASRETRGGTQY
TRBV18	TRBJ2-1	ASSPNAGSLAGEQF
TRBV6-2/TRBV6-3	TRBJ2-7	ASSARAGAYEQY
TRBV7-2	TRBJ1-1	ASSLQGAYAEAF
TRBV12-3/TRBV12-4	TRBJ2-7	ASSSRGLEQY
TRBV6-5	TRBJ1-1	ASSLGQGGDTEAF
TRBV7-6	TRBJ1-5	ASSSIRRQGCVQPQH
TRBV5-1	TRBJ2-2	ASSLAKKYPGGLAGRYPGELF
TRBV5-1	TRBJ1-2	ASSLDGTGSYGYT
TRBV7-3	TRBJ2-5	ASSLTSGSETQY
TRBV27	TRBJ1-2	ASRLTPLVSGYT
TRBV24-1	TRBJ1-5	ATSDSTRTGGSNQPQH
TRBV19	TRBJ1-5	ASSTTGAKDQPQH
TRBV14	TRBJ2-3	ASSQAFGAFTDTQY
TRBV28	TRBJ1-5	ASSLFSRGGQPQH
TRBV2	TRBJ2-7	ASSELDRDEQY